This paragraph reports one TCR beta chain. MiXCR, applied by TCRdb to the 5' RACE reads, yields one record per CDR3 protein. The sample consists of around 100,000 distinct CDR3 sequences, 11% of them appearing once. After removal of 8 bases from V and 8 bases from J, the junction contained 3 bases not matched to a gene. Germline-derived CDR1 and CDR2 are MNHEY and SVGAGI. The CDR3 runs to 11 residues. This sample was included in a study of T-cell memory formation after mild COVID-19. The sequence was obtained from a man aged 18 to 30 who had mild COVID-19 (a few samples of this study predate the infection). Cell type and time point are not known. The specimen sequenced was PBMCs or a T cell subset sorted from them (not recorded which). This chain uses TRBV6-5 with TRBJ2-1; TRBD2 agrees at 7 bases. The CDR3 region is CASGRGDEQFF. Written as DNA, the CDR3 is TGTGCCAGCGGCCGGGGGGATGAGCAGTTCTTC.